This T cell receptor (beta chain) appears in the sequencing data of a study of T cells in Graves' hyperthyroidism and ophthalmopathy. Each patient was aged 18 to 65 and had newly diagnosed hyperthyroidism of under 2 months' duration. The TCR beta CDR3 regions underwent amplification using RNA transcripts as the source. The HTBI primer set was used in a first-round RT-PCR of the TCR CDR3. MiXCR, run by TCRdb on the multiplex PCR reads, gives a single entry per CDR3 protein. The data contain some 270,000 distinct CDR3 sequences, approximately 15% of them seen just once; the ten biggest clones take up roughly 8.2%. CDR3 length: 15 amino acids. Per the germline V gene, CDR1 is LGHNA and CDR2 is YNFKEQ. Trimming took 1 base from V and 9 from J; bases not matched to a gene: 5.

J is TRBJ1-6 and V is TRBV4-2, with 8 bases fitting TRBD1. The specimen sequenced was blood. This receptor was identified in a woman in her thirties or forties with Graves' hyperthyroidism. CDR3 sequence reads: CASSQVDTGGSPLHF. In DNA, the CDR3 is TGTGCCAGCAGCCAAGTCGACACAGGGGGTTCACCCCTCCACTTT.